This paragraph covers one T cell receptor beta chain sequence. Authors' analysis steps: Amplification from reference gene primers served as the basis for estimated nucleated cell counts. Here immunoSEQ multiplex PCR was the method, and the copy in TCRdb shows in-frame clones only, minus some. V and J calls plus clone size are reproduced from that table; the DNA served to infer D and trimming. The sample consists of about 200,000 clones, 60% to 85% of them appearing once. The record originates from a study of blood T cell repertoires in COVID-19. Background on the study: The study drew acute and convalescent COVID-19 samples from the United States, Italy and Spain. Sample material is recorded as cDNA or gDNA derived from T cells, B-cell-depleted T cells, or PBMCs.

The CDR3 sequence is 15 residues long. With 5 bases clipped from V and 5 bases from J, the junction kept 8 bases outside the gene matches. Germline CDR1 is SGHNT and CDR2 is YENEEA. This sequence was found in a woman aged 65 to 85 with acute or convalescent COVID-19. The rearrangement links TRBV11-3 to TRBJ2-1; TRBD1 matches 8 bases. Sequenced material: peripheral blood. The DNA of the CDR3 is TGTGCCAGCAGCCCCGACGGGACAGGACACAATGAGCAGTTCTTC. As protein: CASSPDGTGHNEQFF.